The 19 T cell receptor beta chains below all came from one sample that was sequenced in a study of cytomegalovirus exposure and HLA in healthy donors. Clones were read by immunoSEQ multiplex PCR, and TCRdb kept only the in-frame ones, dropping some. The table has about 160,000 clones, approximately 96% seen once. The sequencing sample was made of PBMCs. These receptors all stem from a woman between 18 and 30 years old in good health and CMV-seronegative.

The V and J genes are TRBV19 and TRBJ1-2, with TRBD1 matching 7 bases. The CDR3 spans 15 residues. V lost 3 bases to trimming and J lost 2 bases; unmatched junction nucleotides: 6. The germline V gene has CDR1 LNHDA and CDR2 SQIVND (reference sequence). The CDR3 sequence is CASSIKGAENYGYTF. The CDR3 DNA sequence: TGTGCCAGTAGTATTAAGGGGGCTGAAAACTATGGCTACACCTTC.

The chain is built from TRBV7-2 and TRBJ2-3; no firm D call. The V gene's germline CDR1 is SGHTA and CDR2 FQGNSA. CDR3 size: 13 residues. Trimming left V 2 bases short and J 2 bases short, with 5 bases between. CDR3 DNA: TGTGCCAGCAGCTTATGGGCCACAGATACGCAGTATTTT. Protein: CASSLWATDTQYF.

This chain uses TRBV6-5 with TRBJ2-2, with a weak D call TRBD2 (6 bases). CDR3 length equals 14 residues. Trimming removed 0 bases from V and 7 bases from J, with 9 bases in between. Looked up from germline, CDR1 is MNHEY and CDR2 is SVGAGI. The CDR3 nucleotides read TGTGCCAGCAGTTACTCCGGGACTGGCGGGGAGCTGTTTTTT. Protein product: CASSYSGTGGELFF.

The gene calls are TRBV6-5 and TRBJ1-2; 7 nucleotides match TRBD1. Germline CDR1 and CDR2: MNHEY and SVGAGI. V lost 6 bases, J lost 7 bases, and 11 bases stayed unmatched. This CDR3 is built from 14 residues. The CDR3 nucleotides are TGTGCCAGCAGCCGTGACGGGACAGCCCCTGGCTACACCTTC. Translation gives CASSRDGTAPGYTF.

This chain joins TRBV14 and TRBJ1-6; maybe TRBD1 (5 bases). CDR1 is SGHDN and CDR2 is FVKESK in the germline V gene. V lost 2 bases and J 3 bases, leaving 17 bases between the germline ends. The CDR3 consists of 18 residues. This CDR3 reads CASSQRPWTTIYNSPLHF. CDR3 coding DNA: TGTGCCAGCAGCCAACGACCGTGGACAACCATCTATAATTCACCCCTCCACTTT.

The rearrangement joins TRBV29-1 to TRBJ2-1; D is perhaps TRBD2 (6 bases). Deletions cut 1 base from V and 7 bases from J, with 17 bases between. CDR3 length equals 15 residues. In germline, CDR1 is SQVTM, CDR2 ANQGSEA. The CDR3 sequence: CSVEATGLEGNEQFF. The CDR3 coding sequence is TGCAGCGTTGAAGCAACGGGACTGGAAGGAAATGAGCAGTTCTTC.

This rearrangement joins TRBV12-2 to TRBJ1-5; the table's D call, TRBD1, has no DNA check behind it. TRBV12-2 is a documented pseudogene. The CDR3 extends over 16 amino acids. CDR3 DNA: TGTGCAAGTCGCATGGAACAGGGGGCGCGCAATCAGCCCCAGCATTTT. Protein product: CASRMEQGARNQPQHF.

This rearrangement joins TRBV6-5 to TRBJ1-1, with D tentatively TRBD1 (6 bases). Trimming cost V 6 bases and J 4 bases, with 12 bases left between them. CDR1 MNHEY and CDR2 SVGAGI come from the germline V gene. The CDR3 is 13 residues long. CDR3: CASSLTRGTEAFF. For the CDR3, the DNA is TGTGCCAGCAGCTTGACCAGGGGCACTGAAGCTTTCTTT.

This chain uses TRBV6-5 with TRBJ1-6; 9 bases line up with TRBD1. V lost 2 bases, J lost 8 bases, and 4 bases stayed unmatched. This CDR3 spans 15 amino acids. Germline values: CDR1 MNHEY, CDR2 SVGAGI. The CDR3 loop is CASSYGDRVHSPLHF. The CDR3 bases are TGTGCCAGCAGTTACGGGGACAGGGTTCATTCACCCCTCCACTTT.

The chain couples TRBV7-6 to TRBJ2-5; 11 bases agree with TRBD2. The CDR3 covers 16 residues. With V trimmed by 2 bases and J by 4 bases, 6 bases remained unmatched. The germline V gene has CDR1 SGHVS and CDR2 FNYEAQ. The CDR3 sequence is CASSLSLAGGGETQYF. CDR3 DNA sequence: TGTGCCAGCAGCTTAAGTCTAGCGGGGGGAGGAGAGACCCAGTACTTC.

The rearrangement joins TRBV18 to TRBJ1-1, with D perhaps matching TRBD1 (6 bases). The V end lost 4 bases, the J end lost 1 base, and 13 bases lay between the germline ends. CDR1 is KGHSH, CDR2 LQKENI, per germline. The CDR3 covers 15 residues. CDR3 sequence reads: CASSLRGHTNTEAFF. In nucleotides, the CDR3 is TGTGCCAGCTCACTACGGGGACATACGAACACTGAAGCTTTCTTT.

This clone was seen only a few times. J is TRBJ1-5 and V is TRBV21-1; the table's D gene call, TRBD1, was not cross checked with the DNA. TRBV21-1 is annotated as a pseudogene. This CDR3 contains 18 residues. This CDR3 is CASSKQPRGQVGNQPQHF. The DNA for the CDR3 is TGTGCCAGCAGCAAACAACCCAGGGGGCAGGTGGGCAATCAGCCCCAGCATTTT.

V gene TRBV2 combines with J gene TRBJ2-3, with 11 bases matching TRBD2. The CDR3 is 18 amino acids. Germline CDR1 SNHLY, CDR2 FYNNEI. With 4 bases clipped from V and 2 bases from J, the junction kept 11 bases outside the gene matches. The CDR3 sequence is CASSGLLTSGEYTDTQYF. The CDR3 nucleotides are TGTGCCAGCAGTGGCTTGTTGACTAGCGGGGAGTACACAGATACGCAGTATTTT.

V is TRBV14 and J is TRBJ2-3, with 12 bases matching TRBD2. Germline loops: CDR1 SGHDN, CDR2 FVKESK. The CDR3 runs 22 residues. The V segment lost 0 bases and the J segment 3 bases; nucleotides outside the gene matches: 19. CDR3 nucleotide sequence: TGTGCCAGCAGCCAAGATCATCGGACGGTACTAGCGGGGGGCTTCGGGACAGATACGCAGTATTTT. Encoded protein: CASSQDHRTVLAGGFGTDTQYF.

The V and J genes are TRBV6-1 and TRBJ2-7; no definite D call. CDR3 length equals 13 residues. V was cut by 6 bases and J by 3 bases, with 12 bases left in between. CDR1 is MNHNS and CDR2 is SASEGT in the germline V gene. CDR3 protein: CASSIPGFYEQYF. As DNA, the CDR3 is TGTGCCAGCAGCATTCCCGGGTTCTACGAGCAGTACTTC.

This clone was detected a few times. The same CDR3 also results from other DNA sequences found in this sample. This chain uses TRBV2 with TRBJ2-6; D ambiguous. Germline V gene lookup returns CDR1 SNHLY and CDR2 FYNNEI. The CDR3 is 16 residues long. V lost 3 bases and J 1 base, leaving 10 bases between the germline ends. In nucleotides, the CDR3 is TGTGCCAGCAGTGATGTTCGTCGGTCTGGGGCCAACGTCCTGACTTTC. Translation gives CASSDVRRSGANVLTF.

The chain joins TRBV9 to TRBJ2-3; D perhaps matches TRBD1 (5 bases). V dropped 0 bases and J dropped 0 bases, with 8 bases sitting between them. The germline CDR1 and CDR2 sequences are SGDLS and YYNGEE. The CDR3 is 15 residues long. Here the CDR3 DNA reads TGTGCCAGCAGCGTAGAACACAGGAGCACAGATACGCAGTATTTT. It encodes CASSVEHRSTDTQYF.

The chain recombines TRBV7-2 with TRBJ1-5; weak D call: TRBD1 (5 bases). Germline loops: CDR1 SGHTA, CDR2 FQGNSA. The CDR3 has 17 amino acids. V lost 1 base, J lost 1 base, and 14 bases lay in between. The CDR3 loop reads CASSLVSGLRSNQPQHF. In DNA, the CDR3 is TGTGCCAGCAGCTTAGTTTCGGGACTACGGAGCAATCAGCCCCAGCATTTT.

V and J are TRBV6-1 and TRBJ2-1, with D possibly being TRBD2 (7 bases). V lost 3 bases and J lost 9, with 21 bases in between. The CDR3 consists of 16 residues. Germline V lookup: CDR1 MNHNS, CDR2 SASEGT. CDR3: CASSDGSRGAAVEQFF. DNA for the CDR3: TGTGCCAGCAGTGACGGTAGTCGGGGGGCCGCAGTTGAGCAGTTCTTC.